One sample yielded the 21 T cell receptor beta chains listed below, sequenced in a study of shared T cell receptors in the human thymus. Some clones are missing from TCRdb's copy, which holds only in-frame ones; the method was immunoSEQ multiplex PCR. The profile shows about 380,000 clones, 85% to 95% of them singletons. Sequenced sample: thymocytes. All receptors derive from a human donor.

V usage is TRBV28 and J usage is TRBJ2-1; TRBD2 matches at 9 bases. After removal of 8 bases from V and 8 bases from J, the junction contained 7 bases not matched to a gene. CDR3 length equals 13 residues. Per the germline V gene, CDR1 is MDHEN and CDR2 is SYDVKM. DNA of the CDR3: TGTGCCAGCTTAGCGGGAGTAAGGGATGAGCAGTTCTTC. Its translation is CASLAGVRDEQFF.

The V and J genes are TRBV7-6 and TRBJ2-1; D ambiguous. Between the trimmed V and J ends, which lost 0 bases and 5 bases, there was a span of 11 bases. CDR3 size: 15 residues. The germline V gene has CDR1 SGHVS and CDR2 FNYEAQ. The CDR3 DNA reads TGTGCCAGCAGCTTAGCAGGAGAAACCCACAATGAGCAGTTCTTC. Protein sequence: CASSLAGETHNEQFF.

This chain connects TRBV7-2 to TRBJ1-5; D gene unclear. Trimming stripped 1 base from V and 6 bases from J, with 10 bases between. CDR1 is SGHTA and CDR2 is FQGNSA in the germline V gene. This CDR3 has 14 amino acids. The CDR3 loop is CASSLEREGQPQHF. In DNA, the CDR3 is TGTGCCAGCAGCTTAGAACGGGAGGGTCAGCCCCAGCATTTT.

The rearrangement uses TRBV11-3 and TRBJ2-3; no reliable D call. Germline V CDR1 and CDR2: SGHNT, YENEEA. The CDR3 consists of 16 residues. Between the trimmed V and J ends, which lost 0 bases and 0 bases, there was a span of 10 bases. CDR3 sequence: CASSLDGPGSTDTQYF. CDR3 in DNA: TGTGCCAGCAGCTTAGACGGGCCGGGTAGCACAGATACGCAGTATTTT.

The DNA of the CDR3 is TGTGCCAGCAGCTCTCTGTTCGGGTCAGATACGCAGTATTTT. It specifies CASSSLFGSDTQYF. This rearrangement joins TRBV11-2 to TRBJ2-3; D gene unclear. V was shortened by 4 bases and J by 4 bases, with 12 bases between the two germline ends. The CDR3 length is 14 residues. The germline CDR1 and CDR2 sequences are SGHAT and FQNNGV.

The J gene is TRBJ2-3, the V gene TRBV13; D ambiguous. The CDR3 runs 16 residues. With 2 bases removed from V and 5 bases from J, the gap between germline ends came to 17 bases. The V gene's germline CDR1 is PRHDT and CDR2 FYEKMQ (reference sequence). As DNA, the CDR3 is TGTGCCAGCAGCTTAACTGTGCGCCCCTTAGGAGATACGCAGTATTTT. Translating gives CASSLTVRPLGDTQYF.

The rearrangement uses TRBV10-2 and TRBJ2-7; no clear D gene. The CDR3 is 13 residues long. The V gene lost 6 bases and the J gene lost 4 bases, with 13 bases spanning the gap. The germline V gene has CDR1 WSHSY and CDR2 SAAADI. CDR3 bases: TGCGCCAGCAGACGACCCAGTGGTTACGAGCAGTACTTC. Its translation: CASRRPSGYEQYF.

The chain combines TRBV30 with TRBJ1-4, with TRBD1 matching over 9 bases. The ends lost 2 bases at V and 2 bases at J; junction bases unmatched: 12. The CDR3 extends over 18 amino acids. The germline CDR1 and CDR2 sequences are GTSNPN and SVGIG (reference sequence). Here the CDR3 reads CAWSLKDRGEMTNEKLFF. In nucleotides, the CDR3 is TGTGCCTGGAGTCTTAAGGACAGGGGAGAGATGACTAATGAAAAACTGTTTTTT.

The V gene is TRBV5-8, the J gene TRBJ1-1; D not certain. The germline V and J ends were trimmed by 4 bases and 2 bases, with 21 bases remaining between them. Germline CDR1 SGHTS, CDR2 YDEGEE. This CDR3 spans 17 amino acids. Here the CDR3 reads CASSPHRWLIPNTEAFF. The DNA of the CDR3 is TGTGCCAGCAGCCCACACAGATGGCTAATCCCAAACACTGAAGCTTTCTTT.

This chain links TRBV5-1 with TRBJ1-4, with 9 bases lining up with TRBD1. Germline values: CDR1 SGHRS, CDR2 YFSETQ. V gave up 4 bases and J gave up 7 bases; unmatched junction bases: 8. The CDR3 runs to 15 residues. In DNA form, the CDR3 reads TGCGCCAGCAGCCCTAATGGGGACAGGGCTGAAAAACTGTTTTTT. The encoded protein is CASSPNGDRAEKLFF.

The chain recombines TRBV5-4 with TRBJ2-3; no definite D call. CDR1 and CDR2 (germline): SGHNT, YYREEE (reference sequence). Trimming stripped 2 bases from V and 4 bases from J, with 11 bases between. This CDR3 region has 14 residues. The CDR3 is CASSFGRISDTQYF. CDR3 nucleotides: TGTGCCAGCAGCTTCGGAAGGATCTCAGATACGCAGTATTTT.

This chain uses TRBV29-1 with TRBJ2-1, with 9 bases identical to TRBD2. The CDR3 spans 17 residues. With 0 bases clipped from V and 4 bases from J, the junction kept 10 bases outside the gene matches. Germline V gene lookup returns CDR1 SQVTM and CDR2 ANQGSEA. The CDR3 DNA reads TGCAGCGTTGAAGATGGGGGTCTAGCGGGAATATACAATGAGCAGTTCTTC. Protein product: CSVEDGGLAGIYNEQFF.

The chain is built from TRBV6-5 and TRBJ2-6; D is unclear. V dropped 6 bases and J dropped 4 bases, with 10 bases sitting between them. Germline V gene data show CDR1 as MNHEY and CDR2 as SVGAGI. This CDR3 comprises 14 residues. CDR3 in amino acids: CASSPNGGANVLTF. In DNA form, the CDR3 reads TGTGCCAGCAGCCCTAATGGGGGGGCCAACGTCCTGACTTTC.

The chain couples TRBV6-5 to TRBJ2-7; D ambiguous. V lost 7 bases to trimming and J lost 2 bases, with 12 bases between them. Germline CDR1 MNHEY, CDR2 SVGAGI. There are 13 residues in the CDR3. The CDR3 loop reads CASTPDGTYEQYF. DNA for the CDR3: TGTGCCAGCACCCCGGACGGAACCTACGAGCAGTACTTC.

The chain's CDR3 is CASSGTGGQETQYF. The DNA of the CDR3 is TGCGCCAGCAGCGGAACAGGGGGTCAAGAGACCCAGTACTTC. The genes are TRBV4-1 and TRBJ2-5; TRBD1 matches 8 bases. The germline CDR1 and CDR2 sequences are MGHRA and YSYEKL. This CDR3 contains 14 residues. Trimming at V came to 5 bases and at J to 2 bases, leaving 4 bases not matched to a gene.

The chain combines TRBV6-6 with TRBJ1-5; D unclear. The V gene's germline CDR1 is MNHNY and CDR2 SVGAGI (reference sequence). This CDR3 spans 16 amino acids. The V gene lost 7 bases and the J gene lost 0 bases, with 16 bases spanning the gap. The CDR3: CASTKKGPGSNQPQHF. CDR3 nucleotides: TGTGCCAGCACAAAGAAGGGCCCGGGTAGCAATCAGCCCCAGCATTTT.

The chain uses TRBV19 and TRBJ1-1; 10 bases map to TRBD1. Germline CDR1 reads LNHDA; CDR2 reads SQIVND (reference sequence). The J segment lost 1 base and the V segment lost 3 bases, leaving 11 bases of the junction unmatched. The CDR3 runs 18 residues. As DNA, the CDR3 is TGTGCCAGTAGTATTAGTGAAACCCGACAGGGGGCGAACACTGAAGCTTTCTTT. The encoded protein is CASSISETRQGANTEAFF.

The J gene is TRBJ1-5, the V gene TRBV28; a possible D gene is TRBD1 (6 bases). The CDR3 runs 16 residues. V lost 4 bases to trimming and J lost 2 bases, with 15 bases between them. Germline lookup yields CDR1 MDHEN and CDR2 SYDVKM. In nucleotides, the CDR3 is TGTGCCAGCAGTTCATTGGAGAGGGGGGGCAATCAGCCCCAGCATTTT. Protein sequence: CASSSLERGGNQPQHF.

The chain couples TRBV6-4 to TRBJ2-7; TRBD2 agrees at 12 bases. Germline CDR1 MRHNA, CDR2 SNTAGT. The CDR3 contains 19 residues. Trimming at V came to 8 bases and at J to 3 bases, leaving 20 bases not matched to a gene. The CDR3 sequence is CASWAGGRTSGIEIYEQYF. CDR3 DNA sequence: TGTGCCAGCTGGGCAGGGGGCCGGACTAGCGGGATAGAAATCTACGAGCAGTACTTC.

The chain links TRBV28 to TRBJ2-1, with 10 positions matching TRBD1. This CDR3 region has 15 residues. Germline lookup yields CDR1 MDHEN and CDR2 SYDVKM. V shed 6 bases and J 8 bases; nucleotides not matched to a gene: 10. The CDR3 DNA sequence: TGTGCCAGCAGCCGCCGGACAGGGGGTTTGGATGAGCAGTTCTTC. Encoded protein: CASSRRTGGLDEQFF.

The CDR3 here is CASSARQRNEKLFF. For the CDR3, the DNA is TGTGCCAGCAGTGCCCGACAGCGAAATGAAAAACTGTTTTTT. The chain has TRBV6-1 and TRBJ1-4, with TRBD1 as a possible D gene (5 bases). The germline V gene has CDR1 MNHNS and CDR2 SASEGT. V was shortened by 4 bases and J by 5 bases, with 11 bases between the two germline ends. The CDR3 extends over 14 amino acids.